What follows are 12 T cell receptor beta chains derived from one specimen sequenced in a study of technical replicates of blood from a few donors. The repertoire was sequenced with immunoSEQ multiplex PCR; TCRdb's copy has only in-frame clones and lacks some. Of tens of thousands of clones detected, approximately 96% appear once; the ten largest clones hold about 0.37%. Material for sequencing was T cells isolated from PBMCs. The receptors derive from a human donor in good health.

This clone has just one count. This chain connects TRBV5-4 to TRBJ1-1; no firm D call. The CDR3 covers 15 residues. Between the trimmed V and J ends, which lost 5 bases and 4 bases, there was a span of 18 bases. CDR1 and CDR2 (germline): SGHNT, YYREEE (reference sequence). CDR3 coding DNA: TGTGCCAGCAGGAAGGAGTATTTGGAGGGCACTGAAGCTTTCTTT. It encodes CASRKEYLEGTEAFF.

This clone was counted once. This sequence joins TRBV14 and TRBJ2-7; TRBD1 matches 10 bases. This CDR3 has 14 residues. V trimming: 5 bases; J trimming: 5 bases; junction bases outside the gene matches: 6. Germline CDR1 is SGHDN and CDR2 is FVKESK. The CDR3 region has the DNA TGTGCCAGCAGCTTACGGGACAGGGGCGACGAGCAGTACTTC. It yields the protein CASSLRDRGDEQYF.

This chain links TRBV7-2 with TRBJ2-7; perhaps TRBD2 as D (7 bases). The CDR3 is 14 amino acids. V was pared by 1 base and J by 2 bases, with 9 bases between. Germline V CDR1 and CDR2: SGHTA, FQGNSA. CDR3: CASSLGGGPYEQYF. CDR3 DNA sequence: TGTGCCAGCAGCTTAGGGGGGGGGCCCTACGAGCAGTACTTC. The whole variable domain, filled in from reference TRBV7-2 and TRBJ2-7, reads GAGVSQSPSNKVTEKGKDVELRCDPISGHTALYWYRQSLGQGLEFLIYFQGNSAPDKSGLPSDRFSAERTGGSVSTLTIQRTQQEDSAVYLCASSLGGGPYEQYFGPGTRLTVT.

V usage is TRBV6-1 and J usage is TRBJ2-1, with D possibly TRBD1 on 6 matching bases. Germline V gene lookup returns CDR1 MNHNS and CDR2 SASEGT. This CDR3 region has 15 residues. V lost 4 bases and J lost 3, with 13 bases in between. The CDR3 DNA sequence: TGTGCCAGCAGTGTGACAGGTGTTTTCTACAATGAGCAGTTCTTC. As protein: CASSVTGVFYNEQFF.

The chain is built from TRBV7-9 and TRBJ2-7; TRBD2 matches 8 bases. The CDR3 runs to 15 residues. Trimming at V came to 7 bases and at J to 3 bases, leaving 11 bases not matched to a gene. Germline-derived CDR1 and CDR2 are SEHNR and FQNEAQ (reference sequence). CDR3 in amino acids: CASIASAGVGYEQYF. The CDR3 DNA reads as TGTGCCAGCATCGCGTCAGCGGGAGTTGGCTACGAGCAGTACTTC.

The chain is built from TRBV2 and TRBJ1-2; D unresolved. V was clipped by 1 base and J by 4 bases, with 4 bases between them. The CDR3 runs 12 residues. Germline V gives CDR1 SNHLY, CDR2 FYNNEI. CDR3 in amino acids: CASSEDSYGYTF. DNA for the CDR3: TGTGCCAGCAGTGAAGACAGCTATGGCTACACCTTC.

The chain has TRBV30 and TRBJ1-4; no reliable D call. V dropped 2 bases and J dropped 4 bases, with 8 bases sitting between them. The CDR3 covers 13 residues. Germline CDR1 reads GTSNPN; CDR2 reads SVGIG (reference sequence). CDR3 sequence (DNA): TGTGCCTGGAGTTTACAGCTTAATGAAAAACTGTTTTTT. Its translation is CAWSLQLNEKLFF.

J is TRBJ1-4 and V is TRBV28; no clear D gene. V shed 3 bases and J shed 3 bases, with 11 bases lying between them. CDR1 MDHEN and CDR2 SYDVKM come from the germline V gene. The CDR3 extends over 15 amino acids. CDR3 sequence (DNA): TGTGCCAGCAGTTTTATGCAGGTACCTAATGAAAAACTGTTTTTT. Its protein is CASSFMQVPNEKLFF.

The V gene is TRBV25-1, the J gene TRBJ2-7; 11 bases fit TRBD1. This CDR3 comprises 14 residues. The germline V gene encodes CDR1 MGHDK and CDR2 SYGVNS. Unmatched junction bases numbered 8, after V lost 6 bases and J lost 7 bases. CDR3 residues: CASRGQGGRYEQYF. The CDR3 bases are TGTGCCAGCAGGGGACAGGGGGGTAGGTATGAGCAGTACTTC.

J is TRBJ1-1 and V is TRBV5-1; D call uncertain. From germline, CDR1 is SGHRS and CDR2 YFSETQ. The CDR3 is 15 residues long. V dropped 5 bases and J dropped 0 bases, with 14 bases sitting between them. The CDR3 nucleotides are TGCGCCAGCAGTTTTAGCCTCGGAATGAACACTGAAGCTTTCTTT. It specifies CASSFSLGMNTEAFF.

The gene calls are TRBV5-5 and TRBJ1-2; TRBD1 is a possible D gene (5 bases). Germline loops: CDR1 SGHKS, CDR2 YYEKEE (reference sequence). This CDR3 comprises 14 residues. The V gene lost 4 bases and the J gene lost 0 bases, with 10 bases spanning the gap. CDR3 amino acids: CASSQLQANYGYTF. The DNA for the CDR3 is TGTGCCAGCAGCCAATTACAGGCTAACTATGGCTACACCTTC.

This chain joins TRBV10-2 and TRBJ1-5; TRBD1 agrees at 9 bases. The CDR3 is 15 amino acids. The V segment lost 2 bases and the J segment 5 bases; nucleotides outside the gene matches: 4. CDR1 is WSHSY and CDR2 is SAAADI in the germline V gene. CDR3 in amino acids: CASSENRDRDQPQHF. CDR3 DNA: TGCGCCAGCAGTGAGAACCGGGACAGGGATCAGCCCCAGCATTTT.